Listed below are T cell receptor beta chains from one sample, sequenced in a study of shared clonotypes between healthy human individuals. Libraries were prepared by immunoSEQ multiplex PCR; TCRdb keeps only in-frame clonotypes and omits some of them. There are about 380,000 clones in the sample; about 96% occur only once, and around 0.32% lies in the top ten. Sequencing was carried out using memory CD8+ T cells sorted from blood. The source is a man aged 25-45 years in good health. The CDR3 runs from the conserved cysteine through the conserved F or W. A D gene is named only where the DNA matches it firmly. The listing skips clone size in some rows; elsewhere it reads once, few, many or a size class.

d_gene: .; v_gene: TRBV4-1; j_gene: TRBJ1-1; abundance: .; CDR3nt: TGCGCCAGCAGCCAAGACAGGGTGAACACTGAAGCTTTCTTT; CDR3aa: CASSQDRVNTEAFF
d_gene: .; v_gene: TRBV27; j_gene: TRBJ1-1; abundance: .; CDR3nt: TGTGCCAGCAGTTTATGGGGGGCCACTGAAGCTTTCTTT; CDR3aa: CASSLWGATEAFF
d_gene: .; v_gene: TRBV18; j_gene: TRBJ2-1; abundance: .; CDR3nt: TGTGCCAGCTCACCGTACCCGGATGAGCAGTTCTTC; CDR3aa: CASSPYPDEQFF
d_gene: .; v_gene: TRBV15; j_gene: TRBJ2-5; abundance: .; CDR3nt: TGTGCCACCAGCCAATTACGACAAGAGACCCAGTACTTC; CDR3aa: CATSQLRQETQYF
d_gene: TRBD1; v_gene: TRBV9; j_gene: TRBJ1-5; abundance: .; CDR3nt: TGTGCCAGCAGCGTAGGGCAGGGGGCCAATCAGCCCCAGCATTTT; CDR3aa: CASSVGQGANQPQHF
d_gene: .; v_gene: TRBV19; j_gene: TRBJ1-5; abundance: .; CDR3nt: TGTGCCAGTAGTATTTGGGAGAGCAATCAGCCCCAGCATTTT; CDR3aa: CASSIWESNQPQHF
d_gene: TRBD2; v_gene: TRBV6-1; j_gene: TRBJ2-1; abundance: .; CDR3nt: TGTGCCAGCAGTGAATGGGGGGGCTCCTACAATGAGCAGTTCTTC; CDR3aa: CASSEWGGSYNEQFF
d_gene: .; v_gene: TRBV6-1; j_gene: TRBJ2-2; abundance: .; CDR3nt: TGTGCCAGCAGGACTGCCACCGGGGAGCTGTTTTTT; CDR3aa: CASRTATGELFF
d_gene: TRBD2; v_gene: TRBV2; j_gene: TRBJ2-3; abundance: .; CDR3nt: TGTGCCAGCAGTGCGGGACTAGCAACAGATACGCAGTATTTT; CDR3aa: CASSAGLATDTQYF
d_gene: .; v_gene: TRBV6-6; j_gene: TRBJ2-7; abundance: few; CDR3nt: TGTGCCAGCAGGCGGGACTCCTCCTACGAGCAGTACTTC; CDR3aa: CASRRDSSYEQYF
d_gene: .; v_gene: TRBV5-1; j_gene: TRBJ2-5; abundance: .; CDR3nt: TGCGCCAGCAGCTTGCAAGCGGGCCTCCAAGAGACCCAGTACTTC; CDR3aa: CASSLQAGLQETQYF
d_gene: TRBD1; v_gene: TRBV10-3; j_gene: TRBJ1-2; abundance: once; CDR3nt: TGTGCCATCAGGGACAGGGGACACTATGGCTACACCTTC; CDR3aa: CAIRDRGHYGYTF
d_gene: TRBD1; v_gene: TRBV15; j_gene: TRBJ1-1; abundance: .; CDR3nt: TGTGCCACTTCGACAGGGTCTGAAGCTTTCTTT; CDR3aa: CATSTGSEAFF
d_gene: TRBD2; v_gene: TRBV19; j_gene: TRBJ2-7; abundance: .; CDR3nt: TGTGCCAGTAGCCTGACTAGCGGGAGGATCAACGAGCAGTACTTC; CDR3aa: CASSLTSGRINEQYF
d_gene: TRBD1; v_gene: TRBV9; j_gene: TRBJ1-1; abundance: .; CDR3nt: TGTGCCAGCAGCGGGACTCGGGACAGTGCCACCACTGAAGCTTTCTTT; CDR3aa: CASSGTRDSATTEAFF
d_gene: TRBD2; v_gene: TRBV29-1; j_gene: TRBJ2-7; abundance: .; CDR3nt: TGCAGCGTTGAAAAAGGAGGACTAGCGGGAAACGGGCAGTACTTC; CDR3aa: CSVEKGGLAGNGQYF
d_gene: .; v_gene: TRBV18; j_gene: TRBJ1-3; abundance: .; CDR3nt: TGTGCCAGCTCATCAGGGGCGGACTCTGGAAACACCATATATTTT; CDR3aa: CASSSGADSGNTIYF
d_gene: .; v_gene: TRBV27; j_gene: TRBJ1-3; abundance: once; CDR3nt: TGTGCCAGCAGGCCCTACAGTGAATACTCTGGAAACACCATATATTTT; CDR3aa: CASRPYSEYSGNTIYF
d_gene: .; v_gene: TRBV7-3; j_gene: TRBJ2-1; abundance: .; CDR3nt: TGTGCCAGCAGCACCCAGGGCAATGAGCAGTTCTTC; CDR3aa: CASSTQGNEQFF